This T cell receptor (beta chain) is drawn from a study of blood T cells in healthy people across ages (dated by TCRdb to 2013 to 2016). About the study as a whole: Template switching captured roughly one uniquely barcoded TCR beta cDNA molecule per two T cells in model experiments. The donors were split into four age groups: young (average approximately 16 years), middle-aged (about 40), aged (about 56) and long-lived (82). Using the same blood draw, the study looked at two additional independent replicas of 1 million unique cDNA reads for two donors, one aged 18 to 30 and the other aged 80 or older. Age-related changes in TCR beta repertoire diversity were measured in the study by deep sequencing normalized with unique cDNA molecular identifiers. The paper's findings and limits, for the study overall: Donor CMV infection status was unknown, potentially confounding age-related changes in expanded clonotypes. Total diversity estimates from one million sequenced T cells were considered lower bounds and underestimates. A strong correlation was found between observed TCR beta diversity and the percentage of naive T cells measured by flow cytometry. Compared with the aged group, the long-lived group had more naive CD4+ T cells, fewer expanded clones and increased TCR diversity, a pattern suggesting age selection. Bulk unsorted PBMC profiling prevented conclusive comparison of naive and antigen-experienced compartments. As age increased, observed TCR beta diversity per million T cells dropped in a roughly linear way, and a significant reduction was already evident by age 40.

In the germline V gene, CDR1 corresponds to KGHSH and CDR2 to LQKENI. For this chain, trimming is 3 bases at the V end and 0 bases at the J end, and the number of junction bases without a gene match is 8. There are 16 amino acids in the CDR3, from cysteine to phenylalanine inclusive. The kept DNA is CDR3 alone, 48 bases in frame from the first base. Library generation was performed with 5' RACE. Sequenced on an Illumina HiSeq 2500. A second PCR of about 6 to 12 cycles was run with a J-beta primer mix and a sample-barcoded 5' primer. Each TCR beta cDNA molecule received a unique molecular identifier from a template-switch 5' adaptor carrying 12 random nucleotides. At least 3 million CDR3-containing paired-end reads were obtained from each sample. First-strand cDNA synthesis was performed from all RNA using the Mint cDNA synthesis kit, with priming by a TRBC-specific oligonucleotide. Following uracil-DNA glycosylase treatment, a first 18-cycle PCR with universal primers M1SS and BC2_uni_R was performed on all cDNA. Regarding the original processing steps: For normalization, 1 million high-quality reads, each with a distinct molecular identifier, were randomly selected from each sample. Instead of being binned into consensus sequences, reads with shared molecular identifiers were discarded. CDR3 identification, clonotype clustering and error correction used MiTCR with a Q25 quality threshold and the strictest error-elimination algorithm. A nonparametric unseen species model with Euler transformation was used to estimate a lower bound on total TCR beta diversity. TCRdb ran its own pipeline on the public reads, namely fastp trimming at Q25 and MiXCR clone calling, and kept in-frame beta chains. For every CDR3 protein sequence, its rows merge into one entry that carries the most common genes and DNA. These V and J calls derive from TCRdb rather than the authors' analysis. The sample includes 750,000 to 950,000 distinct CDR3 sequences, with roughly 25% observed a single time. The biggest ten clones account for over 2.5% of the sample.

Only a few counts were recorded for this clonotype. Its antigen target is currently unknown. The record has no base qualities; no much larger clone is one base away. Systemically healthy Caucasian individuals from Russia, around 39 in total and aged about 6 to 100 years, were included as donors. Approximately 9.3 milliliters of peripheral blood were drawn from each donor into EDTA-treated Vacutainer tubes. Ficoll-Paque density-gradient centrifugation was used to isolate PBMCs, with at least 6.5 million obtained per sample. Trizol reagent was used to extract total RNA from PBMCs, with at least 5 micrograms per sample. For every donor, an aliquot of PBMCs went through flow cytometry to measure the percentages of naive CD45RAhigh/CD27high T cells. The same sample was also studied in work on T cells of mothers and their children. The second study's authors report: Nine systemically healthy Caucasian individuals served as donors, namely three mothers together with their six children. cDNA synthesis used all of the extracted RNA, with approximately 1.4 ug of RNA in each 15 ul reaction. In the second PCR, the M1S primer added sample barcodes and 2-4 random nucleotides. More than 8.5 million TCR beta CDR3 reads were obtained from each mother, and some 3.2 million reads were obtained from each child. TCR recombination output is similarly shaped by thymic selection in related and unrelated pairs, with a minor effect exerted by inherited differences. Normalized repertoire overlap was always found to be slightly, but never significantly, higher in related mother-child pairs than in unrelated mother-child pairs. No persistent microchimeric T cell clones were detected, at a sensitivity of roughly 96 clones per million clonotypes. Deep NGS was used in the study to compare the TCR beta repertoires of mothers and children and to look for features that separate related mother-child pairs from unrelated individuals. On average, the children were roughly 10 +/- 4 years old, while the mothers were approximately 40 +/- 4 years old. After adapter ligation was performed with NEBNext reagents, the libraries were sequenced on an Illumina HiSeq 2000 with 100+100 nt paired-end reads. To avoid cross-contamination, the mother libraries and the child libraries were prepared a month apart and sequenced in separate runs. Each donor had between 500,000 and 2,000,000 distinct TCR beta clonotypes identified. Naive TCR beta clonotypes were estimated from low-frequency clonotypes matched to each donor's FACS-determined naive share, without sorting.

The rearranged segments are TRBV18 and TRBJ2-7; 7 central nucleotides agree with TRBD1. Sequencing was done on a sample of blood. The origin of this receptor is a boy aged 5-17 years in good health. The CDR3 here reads CASSPERQGPSYEQYF. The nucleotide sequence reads TGTGCCAGCTCACCCGAACGACAGGGCCCCTCCTACGAGCAGTACTTC.